One sample yielded the 7 T cell receptor beta chains listed below, sequenced in a study of blood T cells in healthy people across ages (dated by TCRdb to the mid-2010s). The library was prepared using 5' RACE. Sequencing used an Illumina HiSeq 2500. A second PCR of roughly 6 to 11 cycles was run with a J-beta primer mix and a sample-barcoded 5' primer. The raw public reads went through TCRdb reprocessing: fastp at Q25, MiXCR clone calling, in-frame beta chains kept. Each record represents a unique CDR3 protein, reported with the most common genes and DNA among its rows. The sample records around 1,700,000 distinct CDR3 sequences, 25% to 30% of which are singletons. Roughly 8.2% of the sample is held by the ten biggest clonotypes. The sequencing input was blood. The receptor set was obtained from a woman between 25 and 40 years old in good health.

This chain joins TRBV20-1 and TRBJ2-3, with D unresolved. The germline CDR1 and CDR2 sequences are DFQATT and SNEGSKA (reference sequence). Trimming shortened V by 5 bases and J by 3 bases, and 12 bases separated the two germline ends. The CDR3 spans 13 residues. The CDR3 DNA reads TGCAGTGCTCATCACCCGGCAACAGATACGCAGTATTTT. The encoded protein is CSAHHPATDTQYF.

The rearrangement links TRBV5-1 to TRBJ1-1; 7 bases are a match to TRBD1. In germline, CDR1 is SGHRS, CDR2 YFSETQ. CDR3 length: 16 residues. V gave up 0 bases and J gave up 6 bases; unmatched junction bases: 11. The CDR3 DNA reads as TGCGCCAGCAGCTTGGTCTACAGGGGAAGGTTCGCTGAAGCTTTCTTT. Amino acid sequence: CASSLVYRGRFAEAFF.

This clonotype occurred a few times. The chain joins TRBV30 to TRBJ1-2; unclear D gene. The CDR3 loop spans 14 amino acids. Trimming stripped 3 bases from V and 4 bases from J, with 15 bases between. CDR1 GTSNPN and CDR2 SVGIG come from the germline V gene (reference sequence). The CDR3, as DNA: TGTGCCTGGAGGCCGGGCCTGCCAAGCTATGGCTACACCTTC. Its translation: CAWRPGLPSYGYTF.

The J gene is TRBJ1-5, the V gene TRBV14; D remains unclear. Germline assignment: CDR1 SGHDN and CDR2 FVKESK. This CDR3 spans 15 amino acids. V was cut by 3 bases and J by 4 bases, with 13 bases left in between. As DNA, the CDR3 is TGTGCCAGCAGCCAGGTAGTCTTCTATAATCAGCCCCAGCATTTT. Protein product: CASSQVVFYNQPQHF.

This chain connects TRBV7-9 to TRBJ2-7; TRBD1 might be the D (6 bases). This CDR3 is 17 amino acids long. CDR1 is SEHNR and CDR2 is FQNEAQ in the germline V gene (reference sequence). Trimming took 5 bases from V and 3 from J, leaving 23 bases between them. CDR3 in DNA: TGTGCCAGCAGCCCCCCCAGGGCAGGGGTCGCCTTCTACGAGCAGTACTTC. This sequence encodes CASSPPRAGVAFYEQYF.

This clonotype was seen a handful of times. The rearrangement uses TRBV5-5 and TRBJ2-3, with D possibly TRBD2 on 6 matching bases. V was shortened by 4 bases and J by 2 bases, with 11 bases between the two germline ends. The CDR3 covers 14 residues. Germline CDR1 and CDR2: SGHKS and YYEKEE (reference sequence). The CDR3, as DNA: TGTGCCAGCAGCAGACTAGTTCCCACAGATACGCAGTATTTT. This codes for CASSRLVPTDTQYF.

A few counts support this clonotype. The chain joins TRBV7-9 to TRBJ2-5; TRBD2 matches 13 bases. This CDR3 is 16 amino acids long. Per germline, CDR1 SEHNR and CDR2 FQNEAQ (reference sequence). J gave up 11 bases and V 1 base, and 10 bases lay outside the gene matches. CDR3 region: CASSLGTSGRLNEQYF. As DNA, the CDR3 is TGTGCCAGCAGCTTAGGGACTAGCGGGAGACTGAATGAGCAGTACTTC.